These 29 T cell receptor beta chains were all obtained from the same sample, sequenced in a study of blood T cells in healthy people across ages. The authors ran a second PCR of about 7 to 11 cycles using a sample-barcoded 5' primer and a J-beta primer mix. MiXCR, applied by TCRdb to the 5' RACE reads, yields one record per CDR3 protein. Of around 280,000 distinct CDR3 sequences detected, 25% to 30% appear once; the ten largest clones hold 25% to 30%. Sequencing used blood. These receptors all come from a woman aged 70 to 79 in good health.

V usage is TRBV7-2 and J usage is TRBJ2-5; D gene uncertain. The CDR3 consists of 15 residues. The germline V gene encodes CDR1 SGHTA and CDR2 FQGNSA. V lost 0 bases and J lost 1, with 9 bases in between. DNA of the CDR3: TGTGCCAGCAGCTTAGCGTGGGGTAGCCAAGAGACCCAGTACTTC. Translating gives CASSLAWGSQETQYF. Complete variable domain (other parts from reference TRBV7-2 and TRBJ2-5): GAGVSQSPSNKVTEKGKDVELRCDPISGHTALYWYRQSLGQGLEFLIYFQGNSAPDKSGLPSDRFSAERTGGSVSTLTIQRTQQEDSAVYLCASSLAWGSQETQYFGPGTRLLVL.

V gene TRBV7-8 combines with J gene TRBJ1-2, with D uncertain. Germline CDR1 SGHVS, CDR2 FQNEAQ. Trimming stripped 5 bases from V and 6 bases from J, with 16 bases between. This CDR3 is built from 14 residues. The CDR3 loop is CASSPVTRHDGYTF. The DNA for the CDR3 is TGTGCCAGCAGCCCAGTCACAAGGCACGATGGCTACACCTTC.

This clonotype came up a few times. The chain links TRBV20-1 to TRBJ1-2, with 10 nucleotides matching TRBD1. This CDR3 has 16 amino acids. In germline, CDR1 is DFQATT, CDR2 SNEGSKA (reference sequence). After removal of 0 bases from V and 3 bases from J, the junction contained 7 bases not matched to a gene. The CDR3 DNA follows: TGCAGTGCTAGAGATCTTGGGACAGGGGTCCACTATGGCTACACCTTC. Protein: CSARDLGTGVHYGYTF.

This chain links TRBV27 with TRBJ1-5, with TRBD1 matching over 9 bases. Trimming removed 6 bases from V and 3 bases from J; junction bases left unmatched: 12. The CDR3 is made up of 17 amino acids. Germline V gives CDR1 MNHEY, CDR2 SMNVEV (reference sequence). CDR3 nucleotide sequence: TGTGCCAGCAGAGGAAGCAAGGACAGGGGTGTCAATCAGCCCCAGCATTTT. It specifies CASRGSKDRGVNQPQHF.

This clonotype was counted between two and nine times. The CDR3 DNA follows: TGTGCCAGCAGCCAAGGGAGAGACGGGAGGACGCAGTATTTT. It translates to CASSQGRDGRTQYF. The genes are TRBV3-1 and TRBJ2-3; TRBD2 matches 7 bases. The CDR3 length is 14 residues. V was clipped by 1 base and J by 9 bases; unmatched bases: 7. CDR1 LGHDT and CDR2 YNNKEL come from the germline V gene (reference sequence).

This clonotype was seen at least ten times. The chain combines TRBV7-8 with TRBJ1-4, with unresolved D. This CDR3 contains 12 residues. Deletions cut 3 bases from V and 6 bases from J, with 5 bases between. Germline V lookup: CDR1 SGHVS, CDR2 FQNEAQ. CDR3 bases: TGTGCCAGCAGCTTGGAACATGAAAAACTGTTTTTT. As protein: CASSLEHEKLFF.

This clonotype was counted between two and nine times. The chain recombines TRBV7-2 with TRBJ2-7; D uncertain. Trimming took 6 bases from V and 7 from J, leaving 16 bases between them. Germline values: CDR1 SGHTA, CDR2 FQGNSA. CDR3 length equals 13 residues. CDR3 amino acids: CASSRSPGKEQYF. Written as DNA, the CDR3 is TGTGCCAGCAGTCGTTCCCCGGGTAAAGAGCAGTACTTC.

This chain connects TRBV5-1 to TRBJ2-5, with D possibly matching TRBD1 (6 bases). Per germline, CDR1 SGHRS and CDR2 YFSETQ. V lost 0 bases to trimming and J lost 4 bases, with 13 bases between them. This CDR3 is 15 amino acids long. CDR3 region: CASSLEGDTVETQYF. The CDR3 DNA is TGCGCCAGCAGCTTGGAGGGGGACACGGTAGAGACCCAGTACTTC.

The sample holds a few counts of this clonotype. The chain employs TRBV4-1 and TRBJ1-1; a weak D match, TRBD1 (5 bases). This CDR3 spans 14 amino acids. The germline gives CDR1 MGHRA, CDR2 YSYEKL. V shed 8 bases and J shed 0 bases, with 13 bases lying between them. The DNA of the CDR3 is TGCGCCAGCGCTATGGGGGGGATGAACACTGAAGCTTTCTTT. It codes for CASAMGGMNTEAFF.

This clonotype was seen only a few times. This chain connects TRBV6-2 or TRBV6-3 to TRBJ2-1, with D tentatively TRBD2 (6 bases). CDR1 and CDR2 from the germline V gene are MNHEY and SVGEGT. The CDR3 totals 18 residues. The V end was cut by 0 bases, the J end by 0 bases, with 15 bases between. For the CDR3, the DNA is TGTGCCAGCAGTTACTCGCGGGGACGAAGAAGCTCCTACAATGAGCAGTTCTTC. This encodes CASSYSRGRRSSYNEQFF.

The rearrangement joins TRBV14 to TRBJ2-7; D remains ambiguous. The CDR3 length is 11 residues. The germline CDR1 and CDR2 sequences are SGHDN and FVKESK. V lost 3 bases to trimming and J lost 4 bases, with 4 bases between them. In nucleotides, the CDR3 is TGTGCCAGCAGCCAGAAATACGAGCAGTACTTC. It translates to CASSQKYEQYF.

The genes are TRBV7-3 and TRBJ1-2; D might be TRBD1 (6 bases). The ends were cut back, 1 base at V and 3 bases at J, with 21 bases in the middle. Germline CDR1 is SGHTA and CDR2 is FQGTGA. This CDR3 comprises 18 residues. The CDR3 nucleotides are TGTGCCAGCAGCTTAAACGGCCCCGCGGGGGGCGCTGACTATGGCTACACCTTC. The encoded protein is CASSLNGPAGGADYGYTF.

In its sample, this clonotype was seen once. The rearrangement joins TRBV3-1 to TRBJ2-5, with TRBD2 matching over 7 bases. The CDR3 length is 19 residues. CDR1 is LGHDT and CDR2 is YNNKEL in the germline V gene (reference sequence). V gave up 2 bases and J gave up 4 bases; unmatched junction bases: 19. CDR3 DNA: TGTGCCAGCAGCCAAAGCTTATTCGTGCGGGGGAGTGGAAGAGAGACCCAGTACTTC. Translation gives CASSQSLFVRGSGRETQYF.

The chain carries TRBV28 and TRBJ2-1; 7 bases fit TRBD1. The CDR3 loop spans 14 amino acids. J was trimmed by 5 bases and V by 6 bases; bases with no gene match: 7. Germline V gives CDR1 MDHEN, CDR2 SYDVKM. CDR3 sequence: CASRSPRGNNEQFF. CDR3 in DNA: TGTGCCAGCAGGTCTCCCAGGGGGAACAATGAGCAGTTCTTC.

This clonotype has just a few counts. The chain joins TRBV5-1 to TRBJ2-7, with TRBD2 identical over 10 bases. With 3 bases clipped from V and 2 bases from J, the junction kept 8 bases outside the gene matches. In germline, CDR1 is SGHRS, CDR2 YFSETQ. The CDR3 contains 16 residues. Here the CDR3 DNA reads TGCGCCAGCAGCTCCACACTCCTAGCGGGAGCCTACGAGCAGTACTTC. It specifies CASSSTLLAGAYEQYF.

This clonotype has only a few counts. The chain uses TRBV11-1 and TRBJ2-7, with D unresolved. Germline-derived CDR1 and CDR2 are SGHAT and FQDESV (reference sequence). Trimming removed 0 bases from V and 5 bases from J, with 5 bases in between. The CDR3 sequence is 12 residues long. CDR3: CASSLASDEQYF. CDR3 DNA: TGTGCCAGCAGCTTAGCTTCGGACGAGCAGTACTTC.

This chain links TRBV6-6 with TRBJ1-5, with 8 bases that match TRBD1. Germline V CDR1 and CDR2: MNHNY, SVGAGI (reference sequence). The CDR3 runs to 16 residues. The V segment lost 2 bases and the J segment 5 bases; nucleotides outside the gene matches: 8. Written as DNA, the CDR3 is TGTGCCAGCAGTTACGGTGACAGGGGTAAATATCAGCCCCAGCATTTT. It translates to CASSYGDRGKYQPQHF.

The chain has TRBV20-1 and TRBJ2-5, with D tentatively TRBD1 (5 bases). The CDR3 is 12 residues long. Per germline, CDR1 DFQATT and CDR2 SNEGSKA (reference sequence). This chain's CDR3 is CSPRQGRETQYF. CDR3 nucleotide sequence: TGCAGCCCAAGGCAGGGTAGGGAGACCCAGTACTTC.

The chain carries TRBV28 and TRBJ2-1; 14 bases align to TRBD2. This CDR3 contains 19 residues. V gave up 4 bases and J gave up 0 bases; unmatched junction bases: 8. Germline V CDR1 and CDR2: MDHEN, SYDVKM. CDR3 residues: CASSSGTSGSLSSYNEQFF. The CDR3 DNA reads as TGTGCCAGCAGTTCAGGGACTAGCGGGAGTTTAAGCTCCTACAATGAGCAGTTCTTC.

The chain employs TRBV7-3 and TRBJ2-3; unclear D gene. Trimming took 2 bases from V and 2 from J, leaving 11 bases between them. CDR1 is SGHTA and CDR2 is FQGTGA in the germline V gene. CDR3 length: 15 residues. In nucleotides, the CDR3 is TGTGCCAGCAGCTTACAGGCTACTAACACAGATACGCAGTATTTT. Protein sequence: CASSLQATNTDTQYF.

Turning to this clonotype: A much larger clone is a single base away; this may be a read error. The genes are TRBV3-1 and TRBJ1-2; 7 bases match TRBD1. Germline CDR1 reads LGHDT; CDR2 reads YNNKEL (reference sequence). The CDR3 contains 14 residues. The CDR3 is CTSSQATGNYGYTF. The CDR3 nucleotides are TGTACCAGCAGCCAAGCGACAGGGAACTATGGCTACACCTTC.

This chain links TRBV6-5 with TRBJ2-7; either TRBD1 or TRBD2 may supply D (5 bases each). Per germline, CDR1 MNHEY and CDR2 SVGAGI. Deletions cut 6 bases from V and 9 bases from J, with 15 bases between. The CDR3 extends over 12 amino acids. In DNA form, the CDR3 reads TGTGCCAGCAGCCGCCGGGGCGACGGGCAGTACTTC. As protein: CASSRRGDGQYF.

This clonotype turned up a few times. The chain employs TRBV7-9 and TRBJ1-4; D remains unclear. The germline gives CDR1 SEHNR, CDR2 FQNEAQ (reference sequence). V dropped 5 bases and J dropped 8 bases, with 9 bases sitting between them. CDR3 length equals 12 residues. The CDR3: CASSPSSEKLFF. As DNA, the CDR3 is TGTGCCAGCAGCCCCTCTTCGGAAAAACTGTTTTTT. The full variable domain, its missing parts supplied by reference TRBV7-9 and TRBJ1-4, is DTGVSQNPRHKITKRGQNVTFRCDPISEHNRLYWYRQTLGQGPEFLTYFQNEAQLEKSRLLSDRFSAERPKGSFSTLEIQRTEQGDSAMYLCASSPSSEKLFFGSGTQLSVL.

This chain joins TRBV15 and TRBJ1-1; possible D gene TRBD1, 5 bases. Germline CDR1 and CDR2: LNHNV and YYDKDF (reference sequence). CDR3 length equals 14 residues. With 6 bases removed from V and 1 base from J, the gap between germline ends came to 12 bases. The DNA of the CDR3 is TGTGCCACCAGAGTTGGGGACCGGAACACTGAAGCTTTCTTT. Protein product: CATRVGDRNTEAFF.

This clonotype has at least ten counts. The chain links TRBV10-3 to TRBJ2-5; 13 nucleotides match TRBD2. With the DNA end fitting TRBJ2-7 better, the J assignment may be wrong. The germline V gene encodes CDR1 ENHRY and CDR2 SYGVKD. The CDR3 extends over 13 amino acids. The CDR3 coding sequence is TGTGCCATTGGGACTAGCGGGAACTACGAGCAGTACTTC. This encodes CAIGTSGNYEQYF.

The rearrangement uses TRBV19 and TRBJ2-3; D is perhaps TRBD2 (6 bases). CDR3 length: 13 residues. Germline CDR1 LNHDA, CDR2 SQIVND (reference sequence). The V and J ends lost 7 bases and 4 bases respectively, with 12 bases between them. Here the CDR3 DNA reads TGTGCCAGTACTTTGACTAGTGCAGATACGCAGTATTTT. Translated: CASTLTSADTQYF.

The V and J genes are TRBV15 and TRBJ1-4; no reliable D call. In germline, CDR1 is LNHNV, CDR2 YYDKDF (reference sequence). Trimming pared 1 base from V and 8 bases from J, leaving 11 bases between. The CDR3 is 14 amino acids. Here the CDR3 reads CATSRATTEEKLFF. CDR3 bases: TGTGCCACCAGCAGAGCCACGACGGAAGAAAAACTGTTTTTT.

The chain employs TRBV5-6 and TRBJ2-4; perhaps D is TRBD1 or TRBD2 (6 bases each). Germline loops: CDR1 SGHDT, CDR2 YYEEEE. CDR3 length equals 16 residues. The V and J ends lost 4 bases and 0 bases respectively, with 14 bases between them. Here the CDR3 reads CASSRGAKVAKNIQYF. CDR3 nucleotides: TGTGCCAGCAGCAGGGGGGCGAAGGTAGCCAAAAACATTCAGTACTTC.

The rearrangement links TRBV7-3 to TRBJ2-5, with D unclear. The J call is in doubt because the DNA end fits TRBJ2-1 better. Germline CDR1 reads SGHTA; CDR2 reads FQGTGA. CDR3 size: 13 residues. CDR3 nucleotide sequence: TGTGCCAGCAGCCTTAGTGAGTACAATGAGCAGTTCTTC. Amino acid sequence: CASSLSEYNEQFF.